A selection of T cell receptor beta chains follows, all from one sample in a study of blood T cell repertoires in COVID-19. Some clones are missing from TCRdb's copy, which holds only in-frame ones; the method was immunoSEQ multiplex PCR. This table holds roughly 330,000 clones, around 89% found once. Sequenced sample: peripheral blood. These receptor sequences come from a woman in her 50s with active or convalescent COVID-19. Each CDR3 is given with its conserved first and last residue. The D gene is left open where the match is weak. Expanded clones are given a class, and other clones once, few, many or no size at all.

CDR3nt: TGTGCCACCCTAGAAAACACTGAAGCTTTCTTT
CDR3aa: CATLENTEAFF
abundance: few
v_gene: TRBV6-6
d_gene: -
j_gene: TRBJ1-1

CDR3nt: TGTGCCAGCAGCGCCAGGCGACCAAACACAGATACGCAGTATTTT
CDR3aa: CASSARRPNTDTQYF
abundance: -
v_gene: TRBV9
d_gene: -
j_gene: TRBJ2-3

CDR3nt: TGTGCCAGCAGCTTAGTAGGCGGGACTAGCGGGGGATACACAGATACGCAGTATTTT
CDR3aa: CASSLVGGTSGGYTDTQYF
abundance: -
v_gene: TRBV7-2
d_gene: TRBD2
j_gene: TRBJ2-3

CDR3nt: TGCAGCGCTCTGGGGGCGGGGGAATCCGATGAGCAGTTCTTC
CDR3aa: CSALGAGESDEQFF
abundance: once
v_gene: TRBV29-1
d_gene: -
j_gene: TRBJ2-1

CDR3nt: TGCGCCAGCTTCTTGCTCAGCGGGGGGGATTACGAGCAGTACTTC
CDR3aa: CASFLLSGGDYEQYF
abundance: -
v_gene: TRBV5-1
d_gene: TRBD2
j_gene: TRBJ2-7

CDR3nt: TGTGCCAGCAGTGAGGCTTGGCTGGCGGGAGGGCGGTTAGATACGCAGTATTTT
CDR3aa: CASSEAWLAGGRLDTQYF
abundance: -
v_gene: TRBV2
d_gene: TRBD2
j_gene: TRBJ2-3

CDR3nt: TGTGCCAGCAGCTCGAACAGGGTCGGTGAAGCTTTCTTT
CDR3aa: CASSSNRVGEAFF
abundance: -
v_gene: TRBV11-2
d_gene: -
j_gene: TRBJ1-1

CDR3nt: TGTGCCAGCAGCCAGGGGGGGAGGCGGGTCGAGCAGTACTTC
CDR3aa: CASSQGGRRVEQYF
abundance: -
v_gene: TRBV7-8
d_gene: -
j_gene: TRBJ2-7

CDR3nt: TGCGCCAGCAGCTTGACTTCGACAGGGGTAACTGAAGCTTTCTTT
CDR3aa: CASSLTSTGVTEAFF
abundance: once
v_gene: TRBV5-1
d_gene: TRBD1
j_gene: TRBJ1-1

CDR3nt: TGTGCCAGCAGTGTGAGCAATGAGCAGTTCTTC
CDR3aa: CASSVSNEQFF
abundance: -
v_gene: TRBV28
d_gene: -
j_gene: TRBJ2-1

CDR3nt: TGTGCCAGCAGCTGGACAGGGCTTTTTCAAGAGACCCAGTACTTC
CDR3aa: CASSWTGLFQETQYF
abundance: -
v_gene: TRBV7-9
d_gene: TRBD1
j_gene: TRBJ2-5

CDR3nt: TGTGCCAGCTCACCCCGGAGGGATAGCAATCAGCCCCAGCATTTT
CDR3aa: CASSPRRDSNQPQHF
abundance: -
v_gene: TRBV18
d_gene: -
j_gene: TRBJ1-5

CDR3nt: TGTGCCAGCGCCGGGACAGGGTTTCCCGGGGAGCTGTTTTTT
CDR3aa: CASAGTGFPGELFF
abundance: -
v_gene: TRBV25-1
d_gene: TRBD1
j_gene: TRBJ2-2

CDR3nt: TGCGCCAGCAGCCGGGGACTAGCGGGAGGGATCTACGAGCAGTACTTC
CDR3aa: CASSRGLAGGIYEQYF
abundance: -
v_gene: TRBV4-3
d_gene: TRBD2
j_gene: TRBJ2-7

CDR3nt: TGTGCTAGTGGTTCTACAGGGGGCGCTGGCTACACCTTC
CDR3aa: CASGSTGGAGYTF
abundance: -
v_gene: TRBV12-5
d_gene: TRBD1
j_gene: TRBJ1-2

CDR3nt: TGTGCCAGCAGTAGAGAGGGATACTATGGCTACACCTTC
CDR3aa: CASSREGYYGYTF
abundance: -
v_gene: TRBV27
d_gene: -
j_gene: TRBJ1-2

CDR3nt: TGTGCCAGCAGGAGACTAGCGGGGGGGCGGGAGACCCAGTACTTC
CDR3aa: CASRRLAGGRETQYF
abundance: -
v_gene: TRBV6-5
d_gene: TRBD2
j_gene: TRBJ2-5

CDR3nt: TGTGCCAGCGGTCAGGGTCGGGGCTACACCTTC
CDR3aa: CASGQGRGYTF
abundance: -
v_gene: TRBV7-6
d_gene: -
j_gene: TRBJ1-2

CDR3nt: TGTGCCAGCAGCTTACTAGCGACTAGCACAGATACGCAGTATTTT
CDR3aa: CASSLLATSTDTQYF
abundance: -
v_gene: TRBV7-3
d_gene: -
j_gene: TRBJ2-3

CDR3nt: TGTGCCAGCACCCTAGGGGGCATTACCGGGGAGCTGTTTTTT
CDR3aa: CASTLGGITGELFF
abundance: -
v_gene: TRBV11-2
d_gene: TRBD1
j_gene: TRBJ2-2

CDR3nt: TGTGCCAGCAGTTTATCGCAGGGACACAGCAATGAGCAGTTCTTC
CDR3aa: CASSLSQGHSNEQFF
abundance: -
v_gene: TRBV28
d_gene: -
j_gene: TRBJ2-1

CDR3nt: TGTGCTAGTGGTTTGCCGCGGGTAGCCGGACCAGATACGCAGTATTTT
CDR3aa: CASGLPRVAGPDTQYF
abundance: -
v_gene: TRBV12-5
d_gene: -
j_gene: TRBJ2-3

CDR3nt: TGTGCCACTGCAGGATCTATGAACACTGAAGCTTTCTTT
CDR3aa: CATAGSMNTEAFF
abundance: -
v_gene: TRBV28
d_gene: -
j_gene: TRBJ1-1

CDR3nt: TGCGCCAGCAGCCAAGGATCTCTCTACCCATATGCGAACGGGGAGCTGTTTTTT
CDR3aa: CASSQGSLYPYANGELFF
abundance: -
v_gene: TRBV4-1
d_gene: -
j_gene: TRBJ2-2

CDR3nt: TGTGCCAGCAGACCTGACAGGGCAGCTAACTATGGCTACACCTTC
CDR3aa: CASRPDRAANYGYTF
abundance: few
v_gene: TRBV4-2
d_gene: TRBD1
j_gene: TRBJ1-2

CDR3nt: TGCGCCAGCAGCCCCCGGGACACCCTTTACAATGAGCAGTTCTTC
CDR3aa: CASSPRDTLYNEQFF
abundance: -
v_gene: TRBV4-1
d_gene: -
j_gene: TRBJ2-1

CDR3nt: TGTGCCTGGAGTGTACAGGGATTTAATTCACCCCTCCACTTT
CDR3aa: CAWSVQGFNSPLHF
abundance: -
v_gene: TRBV30
d_gene: -
j_gene: TRBJ1-6

CDR3nt: TGCGCCAGCAGCTACGGGACAGGCGACCTCTATGGCTACACCTTC
CDR3aa: CASSYGTGDLYGYTF
abundance: -
v_gene: TRBV4-3
d_gene: TRBD1
j_gene: TRBJ1-2

CDR3nt: TGTGCCAGCAGTGTGGAGCACGGGATAGGCGGGACCCAGTACTTC
CDR3aa: CASSVEHGIGGTQYF
abundance: -
v_gene: TRBV2
d_gene: -
j_gene: TRBJ2-5

CDR3nt: TGTGCCAGCAGTGTCAGGTTCGGTGAAAAACTGTTTTTT
CDR3aa: CASSVRFGEKLFF
abundance: -
v_gene: TRBV6-4
d_gene: -
j_gene: TRBJ1-4

CDR3nt: TGTGCCAGCAGGACGGGACAGGAGCAGTACTTC
CDR3aa: CASRTGQEQYF
abundance: -
v_gene: TRBV11-2
d_gene: TRBD1
j_gene: TRBJ2-7

CDR3nt: TGTGCCAGCAGCCGTGGACTAGCGGGATCGAACACCGGGGAGCTGTTTTTT
CDR3aa: CASSRGLAGSNTGELFF
abundance: -
v_gene: TRBV7-8
d_gene: TRBD2
j_gene: TRBJ2-2

CDR3nt: TGTGCCAGCAGCCTCTCTTCCATCTGGACAGGGACCCCCGAGCAGTACTTC
CDR3aa: CASSLSSIWTGTPEQYF
abundance: once
v_gene: TRBV3-1/TRBV3-2
d_gene: TRBD1
j_gene: TRBJ2-7

CDR3nt: TGTGCCAGCAGTGATGGAAAACAAGGATTCCGGGACTCAGTCAGGGATGGCTACACCTTC
CDR3aa: CASSDGKQGFRDSVRDGYTF
abundance: once
v_gene: TRBV6-1
d_gene: -
j_gene: TRBJ1-2

CDR3nt: TGTGCCTGGAGCCGGACAGGGGGAATGGGAAACACCATATATTTT
CDR3aa: CAWSRTGGMGNTIYF
abundance: -
v_gene: TRBV30
d_gene: TRBD1
j_gene: TRBJ1-3

CDR3nt: TGTGCCAGCAGTTACCAGGGACAGGGGCGGGAGACCCAGTACTTC
CDR3aa: CASSYQGQGRETQYF
abundance: -
v_gene: TRBV6-2/TRBV6-3
d_gene: TRBD1
j_gene: TRBJ2-5

CDR3nt: TGTGCCAGCAAGTCGGGACAGTTCTATGGCTACACCTTC
CDR3aa: CASKSGQFYGYTF
abundance: -
v_gene: TRBV28
d_gene: TRBD1
j_gene: TRBJ1-2

CDR3nt: TGCGCCAGCAGCCAAGGAGCCGGGACTAGCGGTTCCTACGAGCAGTACTTC
CDR3aa: CASSQGAGTSGSYEQYF
abundance: -
v_gene: TRBV4-3
d_gene: TRBD2
j_gene: TRBJ2-7

CDR3nt: TGTGCCAGCAGCTTAGATCAGGGGCCCCAGCATTTT
CDR3aa: CASSLDQGPQHF
abundance: -
v_gene: TRBV11-2
d_gene: -
j_gene: TRBJ1-5

CDR3nt: TGTGCCAGCAGCTTTTGGGACACCAATGAAAAACTGTTTTTT
CDR3aa: CASSFWDTNEKLFF
abundance: -
v_gene: TRBV11-2
d_gene: -
j_gene: TRBJ1-4

CDR3nt: TGTGCCAGCAGTGAAGCATTTTCCGGGTATAGCAATCAGCCCCAGCATTTT
CDR3aa: CASSEAFSGYSNQPQHF
abundance: -
v_gene: TRBV6-1
d_gene: -
j_gene: TRBJ1-5

CDR3nt: TGTGCCAGCAGTTACTCGCTTGAGAGCTCCTACGAGCAGTACTTC
CDR3aa: CASSYSLESSYEQYF
abundance: -
v_gene: TRBV6-2/TRBV6-3
d_gene: -
j_gene: TRBJ2-7

CDR3nt: TGTGCCAGCAGCTTAGGACAGTCGAACACTGAAGCTTTCTTT
CDR3aa: CASSLGQSNTEAFF
abundance: few
v_gene: TRBV7-9
d_gene: -
j_gene: TRBJ1-1

CDR3nt: TGTGCCAGCAGCTTTACCCCGGGACACAAATACGAGCAGTACTTC
CDR3aa: CASSFTPGHKYEQYF
abundance: once
v_gene: TRBV5-5
d_gene: -
j_gene: TRBJ2-7

CDR3nt: TGTGCCTGGAGTGTACTGAGGCAGACTCTCCTAATTCCTAACTATGGCTACACCTTC
CDR3aa: CAWSVLRQTLLIPNYGYTF
abundance: -
v_gene: TRBV30
d_gene: -
j_gene: TRBJ1-2

CDR3nt: TGTGCCAGCAGGTCGGGGGGGGGAGGCAACACTGAAGCTTTCTTT
CDR3aa: CASRSGGGGNTEAFF
abundance: -
v_gene: TRBV27
d_gene: -
j_gene: TRBJ1-1

CDR3nt: TGTGCCAGCAGTACAGGGGGGAATGGCTACACCTTC
CDR3aa: CASSTGGNGYTF
abundance: -
v_gene: TRBV27
d_gene: TRBD1
j_gene: TRBJ1-2

CDR3nt: TGTGCCGTCGGGCAGGGGCAAGATTCTGGAAACACCATATATTTT
CDR3aa: CAVGQGQDSGNTIYF
abundance: -
v_gene: TRBV10-3
d_gene: -
j_gene: TRBJ1-3

CDR3nt: TGTGCCAGCAGCTTAGAAGGGGCTGGGGAGACCCAGTACTTC
CDR3aa: CASSLEGAGETQYF
abundance: -
v_gene: TRBV13
d_gene: -
j_gene: TRBJ2-5